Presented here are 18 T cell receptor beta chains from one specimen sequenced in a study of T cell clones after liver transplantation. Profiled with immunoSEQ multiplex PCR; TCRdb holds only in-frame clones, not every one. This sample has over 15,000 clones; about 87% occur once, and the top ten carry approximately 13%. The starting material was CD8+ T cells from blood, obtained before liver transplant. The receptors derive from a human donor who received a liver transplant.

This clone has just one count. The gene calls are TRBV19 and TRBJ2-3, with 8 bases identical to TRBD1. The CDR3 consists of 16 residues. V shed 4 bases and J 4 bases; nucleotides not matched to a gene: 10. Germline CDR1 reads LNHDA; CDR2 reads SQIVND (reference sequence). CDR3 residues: CASSTRQGNRADTQYF. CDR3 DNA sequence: TGTGCCAGTAGTACCCGACAGGGGAATAGGGCAGATACGCAGTATTTT.

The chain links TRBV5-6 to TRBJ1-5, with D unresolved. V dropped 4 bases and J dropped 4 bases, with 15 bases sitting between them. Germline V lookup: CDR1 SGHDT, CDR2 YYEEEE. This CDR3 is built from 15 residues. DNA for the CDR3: TGTGCCAGCAGCCCTACCAAAGCTGGGAATCAGCCCCAGCATTTT. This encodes CASSPTKAGNQPQHF.

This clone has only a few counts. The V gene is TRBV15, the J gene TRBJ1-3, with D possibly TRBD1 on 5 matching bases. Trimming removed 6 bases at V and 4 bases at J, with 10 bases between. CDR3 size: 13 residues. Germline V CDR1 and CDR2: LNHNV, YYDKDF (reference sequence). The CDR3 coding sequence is TGTGCCACCAGTCAGGGCATGGGAAACACCATATATTTT. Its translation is CATSQGMGNTIYF.

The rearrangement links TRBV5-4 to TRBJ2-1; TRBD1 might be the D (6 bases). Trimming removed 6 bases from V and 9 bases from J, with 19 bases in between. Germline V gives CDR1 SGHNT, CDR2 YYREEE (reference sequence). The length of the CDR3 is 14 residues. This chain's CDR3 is CASIPDLGAAEQFF. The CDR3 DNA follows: TGTGCCAGCATCCCTGATTTGGGGGCAGCTGAGCAGTTCTTC.

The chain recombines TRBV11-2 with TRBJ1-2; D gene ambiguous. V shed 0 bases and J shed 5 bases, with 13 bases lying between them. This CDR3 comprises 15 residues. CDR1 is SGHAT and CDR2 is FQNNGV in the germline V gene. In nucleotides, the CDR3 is TGTGCCAGCAGCTTAGAATGGGCCCCCCTTTATGGCTACACCTTC. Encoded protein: CASSLEWAPLYGYTF.

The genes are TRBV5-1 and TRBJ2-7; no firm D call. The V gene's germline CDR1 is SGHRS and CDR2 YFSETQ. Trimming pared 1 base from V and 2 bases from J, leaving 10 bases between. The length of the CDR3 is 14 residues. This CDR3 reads CASSLQLEPYEQYF. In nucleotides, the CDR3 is TGCGCCAGCAGCTTGCAACTGGAGCCCTACGAGCAGTACTTC.

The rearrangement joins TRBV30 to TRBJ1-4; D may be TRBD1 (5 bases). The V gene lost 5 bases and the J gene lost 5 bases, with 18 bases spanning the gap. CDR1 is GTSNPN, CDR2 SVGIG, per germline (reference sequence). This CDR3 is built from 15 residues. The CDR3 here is CAWGGRRDRNEKLFF. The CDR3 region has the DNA TGTGCCTGGGGTGGGCGGAGGGACCGGAATGAAAAACTGTTTTTT.

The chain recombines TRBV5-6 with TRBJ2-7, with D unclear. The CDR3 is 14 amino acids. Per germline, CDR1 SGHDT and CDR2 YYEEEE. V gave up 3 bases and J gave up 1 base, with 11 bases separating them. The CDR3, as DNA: TGTGCCAGCAGCTGGGGAATGGGGTCCTACGAGCAGTACTTC. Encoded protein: CASSWGMGSYEQYF.

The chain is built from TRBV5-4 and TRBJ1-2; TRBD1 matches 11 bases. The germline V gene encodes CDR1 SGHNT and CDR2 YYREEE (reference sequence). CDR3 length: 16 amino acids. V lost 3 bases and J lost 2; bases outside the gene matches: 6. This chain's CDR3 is CASSWDRGGWNYGYTF. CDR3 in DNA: TGTGCCAGCAGCTGGGACAGGGGGGGGTGGAACTATGGCTACACCTTC.

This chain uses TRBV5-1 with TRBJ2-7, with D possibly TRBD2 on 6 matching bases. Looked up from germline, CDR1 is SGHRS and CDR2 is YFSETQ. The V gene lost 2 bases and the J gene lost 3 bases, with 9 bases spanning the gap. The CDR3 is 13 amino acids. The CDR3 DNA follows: TGCGCCAGCAGCTTTGGGGGGTACTACGAGCAGTACTTC. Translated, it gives CASSFGGYYEQYF.

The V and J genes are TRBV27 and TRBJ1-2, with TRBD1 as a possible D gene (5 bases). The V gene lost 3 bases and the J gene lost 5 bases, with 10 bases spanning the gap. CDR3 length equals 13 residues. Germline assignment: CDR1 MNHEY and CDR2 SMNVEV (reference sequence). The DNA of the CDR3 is TGTGCCAGCAGTTTTGGGACCCAATATGGCTACACCTTC. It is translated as CASSFGTQYGYTF.

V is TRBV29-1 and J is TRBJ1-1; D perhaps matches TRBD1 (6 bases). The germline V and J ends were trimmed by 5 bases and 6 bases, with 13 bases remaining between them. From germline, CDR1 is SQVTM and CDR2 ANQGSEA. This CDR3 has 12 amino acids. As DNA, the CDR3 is TGCAGCGTTTTACAGGGTACCTCTGAAGCTTTCTTT. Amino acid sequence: CSVLQGTSEAFF.

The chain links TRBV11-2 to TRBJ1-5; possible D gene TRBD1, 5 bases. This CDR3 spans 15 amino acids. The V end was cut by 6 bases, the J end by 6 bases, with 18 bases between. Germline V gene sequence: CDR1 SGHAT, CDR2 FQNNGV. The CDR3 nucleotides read TGTGCCAGCAGTTCCATGGGGGAAGGGGCTCAGCCCCAGCATTTT. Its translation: CASSSMGEGAQPQHF.

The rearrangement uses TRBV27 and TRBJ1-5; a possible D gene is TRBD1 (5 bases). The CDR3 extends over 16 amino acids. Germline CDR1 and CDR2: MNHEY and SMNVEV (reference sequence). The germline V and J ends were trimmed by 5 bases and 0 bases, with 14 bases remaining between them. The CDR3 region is CASSIDRRYSNQPQHF. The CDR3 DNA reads TGTGCCAGCAGTATAGACAGACGATATAGCAATCAGCCCCAGCATTTT.

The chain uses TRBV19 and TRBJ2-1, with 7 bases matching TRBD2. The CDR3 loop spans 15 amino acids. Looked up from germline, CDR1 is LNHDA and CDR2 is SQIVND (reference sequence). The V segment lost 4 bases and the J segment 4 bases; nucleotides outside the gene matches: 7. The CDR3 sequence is CASSTPGGLYNEQFF. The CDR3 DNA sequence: TGTGCCAGTAGTACCCCGGGAGGCCTTTACAATGAGCAGTTCTTC.

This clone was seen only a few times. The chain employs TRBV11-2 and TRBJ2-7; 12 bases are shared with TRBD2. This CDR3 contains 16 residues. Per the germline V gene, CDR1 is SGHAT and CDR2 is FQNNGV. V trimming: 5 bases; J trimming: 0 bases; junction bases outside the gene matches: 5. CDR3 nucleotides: TGTGCCAGCAGCCCACTAGCGGGAGGTTACTCCTACGAGCAGTACTTC. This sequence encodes CASSPLAGGYSYEQYF.

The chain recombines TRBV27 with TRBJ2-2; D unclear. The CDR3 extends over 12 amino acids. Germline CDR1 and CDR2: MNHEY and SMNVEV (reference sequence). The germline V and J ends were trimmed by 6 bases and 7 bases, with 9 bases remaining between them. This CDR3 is CASSTNGGELFF. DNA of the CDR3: TGTGCCAGCAGCACGAATGGCGGGGAGCTGTTTTTT.

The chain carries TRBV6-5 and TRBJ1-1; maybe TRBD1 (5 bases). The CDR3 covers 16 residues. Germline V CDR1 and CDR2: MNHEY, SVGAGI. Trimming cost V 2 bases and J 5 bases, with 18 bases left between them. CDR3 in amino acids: CASSYDGEGKETEAFF. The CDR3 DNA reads TGTGCCAGCAGTTACGATGGGGAGGGGAAGGAGACTGAAGCTTTCTTT.